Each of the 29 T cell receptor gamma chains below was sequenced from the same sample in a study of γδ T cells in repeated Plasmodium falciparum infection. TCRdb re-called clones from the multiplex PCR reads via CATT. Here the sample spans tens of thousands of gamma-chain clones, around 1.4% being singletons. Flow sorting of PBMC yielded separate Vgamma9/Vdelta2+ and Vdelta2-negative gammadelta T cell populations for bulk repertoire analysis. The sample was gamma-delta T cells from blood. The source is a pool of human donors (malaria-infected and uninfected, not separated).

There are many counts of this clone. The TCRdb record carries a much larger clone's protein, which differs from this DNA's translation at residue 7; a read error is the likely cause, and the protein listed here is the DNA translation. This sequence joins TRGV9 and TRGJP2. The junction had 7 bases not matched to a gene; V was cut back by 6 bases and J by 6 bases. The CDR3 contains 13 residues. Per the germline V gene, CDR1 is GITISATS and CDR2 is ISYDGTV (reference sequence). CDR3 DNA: TGTGCCTTGTGGAGGAGGGGTGATTGGATCAAGACGTTT. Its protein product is CALWRRGDWIKTF.

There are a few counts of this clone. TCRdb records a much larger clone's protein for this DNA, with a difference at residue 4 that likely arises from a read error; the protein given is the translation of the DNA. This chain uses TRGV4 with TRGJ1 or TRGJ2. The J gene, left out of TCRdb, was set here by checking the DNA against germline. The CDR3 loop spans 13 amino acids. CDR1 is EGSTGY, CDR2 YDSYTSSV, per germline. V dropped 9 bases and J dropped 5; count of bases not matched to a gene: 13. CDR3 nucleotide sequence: TGTGCCACCCGTCCTCCAAAACATTATAAGAAACTCTTT. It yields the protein CATRPPKHYKKLF.

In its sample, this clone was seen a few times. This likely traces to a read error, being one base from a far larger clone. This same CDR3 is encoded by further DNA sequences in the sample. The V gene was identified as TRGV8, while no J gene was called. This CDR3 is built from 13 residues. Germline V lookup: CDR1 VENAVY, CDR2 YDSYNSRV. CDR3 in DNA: TGTGCCACCTGGGATAGGGGCCCTTATAAGAAGCTCTTT. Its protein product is CATWDRGPYKKLF.

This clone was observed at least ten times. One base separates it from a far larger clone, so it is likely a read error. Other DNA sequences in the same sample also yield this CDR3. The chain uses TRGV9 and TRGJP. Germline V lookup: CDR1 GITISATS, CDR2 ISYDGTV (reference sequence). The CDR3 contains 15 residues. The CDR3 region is CALWEEELGKKIKVF. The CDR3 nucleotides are TGTGCCTTGTGGGAGGAAGAGTTGGGCAAAAAGATCAAGGTATTT.

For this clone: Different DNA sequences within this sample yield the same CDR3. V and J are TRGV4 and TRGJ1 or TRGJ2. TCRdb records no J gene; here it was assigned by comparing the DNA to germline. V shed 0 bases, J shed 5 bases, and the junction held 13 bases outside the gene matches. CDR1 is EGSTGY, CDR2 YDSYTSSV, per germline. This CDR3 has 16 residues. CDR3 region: CATWDGPQLPNYKKLF. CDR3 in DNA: TGTGCCACCTGGGATGGGCCCCAACTCCCCAATTATAAGAAACTCTTT.

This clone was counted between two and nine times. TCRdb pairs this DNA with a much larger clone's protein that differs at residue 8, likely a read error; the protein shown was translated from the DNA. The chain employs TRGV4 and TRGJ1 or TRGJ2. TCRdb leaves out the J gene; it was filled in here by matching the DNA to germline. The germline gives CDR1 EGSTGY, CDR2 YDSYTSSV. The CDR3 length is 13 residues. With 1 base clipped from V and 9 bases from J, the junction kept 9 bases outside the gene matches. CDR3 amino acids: CATWDGGGGKKLF. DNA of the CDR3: TGTGCCACCTGGGATGGCGGGGGGGGTAAGAAACTCTTT.

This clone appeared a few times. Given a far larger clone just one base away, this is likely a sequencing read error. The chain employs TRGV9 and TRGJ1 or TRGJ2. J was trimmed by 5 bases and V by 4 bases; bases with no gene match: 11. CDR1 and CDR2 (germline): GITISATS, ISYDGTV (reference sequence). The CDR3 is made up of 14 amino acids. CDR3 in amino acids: CALWDPVGHYKKLF. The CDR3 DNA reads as TGTGCCTTGTGGGACCCTGTTGGGCATTATAAGAAACTCTTT.

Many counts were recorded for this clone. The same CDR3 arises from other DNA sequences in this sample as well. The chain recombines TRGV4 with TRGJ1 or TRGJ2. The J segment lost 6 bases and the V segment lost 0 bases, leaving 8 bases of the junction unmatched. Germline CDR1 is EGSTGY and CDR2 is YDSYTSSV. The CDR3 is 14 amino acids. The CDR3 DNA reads TGTGCCACCTGGGATGGGCCTCTAGGTTATAAGAAACTCTTT. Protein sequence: CATWDGPLGYKKLF.

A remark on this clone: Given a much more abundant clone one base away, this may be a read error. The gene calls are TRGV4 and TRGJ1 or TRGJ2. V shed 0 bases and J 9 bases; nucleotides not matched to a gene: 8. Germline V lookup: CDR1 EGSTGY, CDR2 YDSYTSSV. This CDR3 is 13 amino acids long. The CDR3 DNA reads TGTGCCACCTGGGATGGGCTGAGGGCTAAGAAACTCTTT. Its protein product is CATWDGLRAKKLF.

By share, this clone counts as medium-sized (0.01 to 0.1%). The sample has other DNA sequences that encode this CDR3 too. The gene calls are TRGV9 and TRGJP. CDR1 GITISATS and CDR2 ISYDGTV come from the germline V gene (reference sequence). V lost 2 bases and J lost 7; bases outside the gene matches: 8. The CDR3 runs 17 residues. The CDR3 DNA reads TGTGCCTTGTGGGAGGATGGTTTGGAGTTGGGCAAAAAAATCAAGGTATTT. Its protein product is CALWEDGLELGKKIKVF.

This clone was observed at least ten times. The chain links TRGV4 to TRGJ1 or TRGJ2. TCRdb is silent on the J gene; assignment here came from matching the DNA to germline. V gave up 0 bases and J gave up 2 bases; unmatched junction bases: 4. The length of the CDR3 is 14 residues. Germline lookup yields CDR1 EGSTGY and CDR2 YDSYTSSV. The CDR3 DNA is TGTGCCACCTGGGATGGGCTTCATTATTATAAGAAACTCTTT. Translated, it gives CATWDGLHYYKKLF.

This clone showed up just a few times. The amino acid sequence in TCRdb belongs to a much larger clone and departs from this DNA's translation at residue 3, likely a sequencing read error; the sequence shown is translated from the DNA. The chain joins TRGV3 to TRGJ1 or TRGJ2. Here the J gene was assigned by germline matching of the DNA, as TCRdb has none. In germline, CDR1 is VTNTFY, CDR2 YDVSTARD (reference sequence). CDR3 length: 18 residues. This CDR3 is CAIWDRVELELTYYKKLF. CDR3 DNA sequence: TGTGCCATCTGGGACCGAGTCGAGCTGGAACTAACTTATTATAAGAAACTCTTT.

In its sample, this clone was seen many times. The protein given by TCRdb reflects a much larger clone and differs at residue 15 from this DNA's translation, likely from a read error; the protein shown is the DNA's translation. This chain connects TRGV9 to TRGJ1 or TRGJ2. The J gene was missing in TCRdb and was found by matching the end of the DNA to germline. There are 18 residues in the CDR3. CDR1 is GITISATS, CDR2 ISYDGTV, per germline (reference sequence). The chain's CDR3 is CALWEVSQGLSNYYRKLF. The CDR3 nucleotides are TGTGCCTTGTGGGAGGTATCCCAAGGGCTATCGAATTATTATAGGAAACTCTTT.

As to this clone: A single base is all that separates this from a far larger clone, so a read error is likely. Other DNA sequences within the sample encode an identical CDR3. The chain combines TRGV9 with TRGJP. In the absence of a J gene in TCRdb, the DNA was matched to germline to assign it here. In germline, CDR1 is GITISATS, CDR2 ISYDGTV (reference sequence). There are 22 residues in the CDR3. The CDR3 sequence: CALWANREHTMGSELGKKIKVF. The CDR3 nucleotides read TGTGCCTTGTGGGCTAACCGGGAGCATACCATGGGATCCGAGTTAGGCAAAAAAATCAAGGTATTT.

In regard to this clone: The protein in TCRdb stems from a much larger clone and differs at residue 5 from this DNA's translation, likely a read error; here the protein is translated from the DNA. CDR3: CATWVRRVYKKLF. DNA for the CDR3: TGTGCCACCTGGGTCAGGCGCGTTTATAAGAAACTCTTT. This chain uses TRGV3 with TRGJ1 or TRGJ2. No J gene is reported in TCRdb; it was inferred here by comparing the DNA with germline. Germline V gene lookup returns CDR1 VTNTFY and CDR2 YDVSTARD (reference sequence). This CDR3 spans 13 amino acids.

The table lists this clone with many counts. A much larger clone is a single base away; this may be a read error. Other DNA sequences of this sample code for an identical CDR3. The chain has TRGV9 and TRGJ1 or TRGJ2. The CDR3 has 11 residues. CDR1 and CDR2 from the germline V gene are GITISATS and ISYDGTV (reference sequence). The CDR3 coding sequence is TGTGCCTTGTGGGAGAATTATAAGAAACTCTTC. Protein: CALWENYKKLF.

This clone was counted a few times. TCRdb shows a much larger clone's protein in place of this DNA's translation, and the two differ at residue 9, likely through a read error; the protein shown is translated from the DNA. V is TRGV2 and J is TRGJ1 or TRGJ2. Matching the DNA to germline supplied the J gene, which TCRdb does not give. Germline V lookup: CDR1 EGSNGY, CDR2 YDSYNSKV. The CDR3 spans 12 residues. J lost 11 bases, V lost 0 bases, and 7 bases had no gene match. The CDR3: CATWDGPGEKLF. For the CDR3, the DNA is TGTGCCACCTGGGACGGGCCGGGGGAGAAACTCTTT.

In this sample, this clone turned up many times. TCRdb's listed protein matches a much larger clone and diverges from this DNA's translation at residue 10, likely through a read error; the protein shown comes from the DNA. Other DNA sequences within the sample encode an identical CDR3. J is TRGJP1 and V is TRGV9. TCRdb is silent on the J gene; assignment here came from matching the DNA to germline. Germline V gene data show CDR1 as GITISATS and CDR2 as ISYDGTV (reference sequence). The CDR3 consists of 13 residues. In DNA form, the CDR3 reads TGTGCCTTGTGGGATTCAACTGGTTGGTCCAAGATATTT. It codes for CALWDSTGWSKIF.

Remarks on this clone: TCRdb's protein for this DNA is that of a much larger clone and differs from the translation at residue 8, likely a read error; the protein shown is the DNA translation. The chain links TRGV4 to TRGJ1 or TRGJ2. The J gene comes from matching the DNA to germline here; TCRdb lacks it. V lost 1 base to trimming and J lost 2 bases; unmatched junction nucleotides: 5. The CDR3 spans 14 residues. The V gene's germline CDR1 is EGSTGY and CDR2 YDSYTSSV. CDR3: CATWDGEDYYKKLF. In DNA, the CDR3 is TGTGCCACCTGGGATGGTGAGGATTATTATAAGAAACTCTTT.

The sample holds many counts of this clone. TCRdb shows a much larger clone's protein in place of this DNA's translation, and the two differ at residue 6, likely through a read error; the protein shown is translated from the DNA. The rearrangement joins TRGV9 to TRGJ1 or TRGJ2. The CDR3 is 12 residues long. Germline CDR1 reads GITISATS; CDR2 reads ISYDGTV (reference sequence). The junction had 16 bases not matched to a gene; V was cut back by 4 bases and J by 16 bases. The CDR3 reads CALWDRKNGGLF. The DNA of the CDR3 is TGTGCCTTGTGGGACCGGAAAAATGGGGGGCTCTTT.

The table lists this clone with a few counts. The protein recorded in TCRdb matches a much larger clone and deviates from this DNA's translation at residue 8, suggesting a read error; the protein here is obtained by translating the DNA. CDR3: CALWEVISLEKLF. The CDR3 nucleotides read TGTGCCTTGTGGGAGGTTATCTCCCTTGAGAAACTCTTT. The gene calls are TRGV9 and TRGJ1 or TRGJ2. TCRdb lists no J gene, so it was determined here by aligning the DNA to germline. This CDR3 is 13 amino acids long. J lost 11 bases, V lost 1 base, and 11 bases had no gene match. Germline-derived CDR1 and CDR2 are GITISATS and ISYDGTV (reference sequence).

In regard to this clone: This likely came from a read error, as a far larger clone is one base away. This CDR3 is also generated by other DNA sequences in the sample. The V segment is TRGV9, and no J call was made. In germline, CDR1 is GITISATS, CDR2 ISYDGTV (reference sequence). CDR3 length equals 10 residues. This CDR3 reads CAPNYYKKLF. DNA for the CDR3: TGTGCCCCGAATTATTATAAGAAACTCTTC.

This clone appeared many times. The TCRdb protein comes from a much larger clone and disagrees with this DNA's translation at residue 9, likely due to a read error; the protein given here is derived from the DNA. The CDR3 DNA reads TGTGCCTTGTGGGAGCCCCCTACAGATAAGAAACTCTTT. Amino acid sequence: CALWEPPTDKKLF. This chain uses TRGV9 with TRGJ1 or TRGJ2. The J gene is absent in TCRdb and was assigned here via DNA matching to germline. With V trimmed by 3 bases and J by 8 bases, 10 bases remained unmatched. From germline, CDR1 is GITISATS and CDR2 ISYDGTV (reference sequence). This CDR3 has 13 residues.

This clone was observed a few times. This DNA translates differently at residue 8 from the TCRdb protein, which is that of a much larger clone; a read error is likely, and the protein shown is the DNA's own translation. The CDR3 DNA is TGTGCCACCTGGGACAGGCGAGTCTTCTATTATAAGAAACTCTTT. Amino acids: CATWDRRVFYYKKLF. The chain recombines TRGV3 with TRGJ1 or TRGJ2. No J gene was available from TCRdb, and it was assigned here by a germline match of the DNA. Germline V gives CDR1 VTNTFY, CDR2 YDVSTARD (reference sequence). V lost 0 bases, J lost 4 bases, and 9 bases stayed unmatched. The CDR3 is made up of 15 amino acids.

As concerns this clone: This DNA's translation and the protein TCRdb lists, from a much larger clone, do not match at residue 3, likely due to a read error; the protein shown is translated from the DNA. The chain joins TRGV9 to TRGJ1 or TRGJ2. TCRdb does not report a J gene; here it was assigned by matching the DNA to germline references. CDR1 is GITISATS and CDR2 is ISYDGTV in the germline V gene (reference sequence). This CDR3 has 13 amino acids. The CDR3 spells CASWDPNYYKKLF. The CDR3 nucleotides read TGTGCCTCGTGGGATCCGAATTATTATAAGAAACTCTTT.

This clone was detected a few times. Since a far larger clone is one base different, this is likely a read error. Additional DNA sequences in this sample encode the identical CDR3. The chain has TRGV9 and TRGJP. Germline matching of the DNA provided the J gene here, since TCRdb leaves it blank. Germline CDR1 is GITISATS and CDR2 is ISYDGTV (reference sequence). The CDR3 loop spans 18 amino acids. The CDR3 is CALWETHQQELGKKIKVF. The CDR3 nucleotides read TGTGCCTTGTGGGAGACCCATCAGCAAGAGTTGGGCAAGAAAATCAAGGTATTT.

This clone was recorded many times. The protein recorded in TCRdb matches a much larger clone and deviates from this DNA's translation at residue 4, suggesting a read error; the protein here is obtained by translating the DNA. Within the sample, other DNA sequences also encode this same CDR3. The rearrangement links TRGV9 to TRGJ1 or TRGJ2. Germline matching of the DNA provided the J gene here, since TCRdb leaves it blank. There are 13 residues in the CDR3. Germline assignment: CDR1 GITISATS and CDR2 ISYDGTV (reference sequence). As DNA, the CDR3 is TGTGCCTTGCGGGAAGCTTGTTATTATAAGAAACTCTTT. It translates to CALREACYYKKLF.

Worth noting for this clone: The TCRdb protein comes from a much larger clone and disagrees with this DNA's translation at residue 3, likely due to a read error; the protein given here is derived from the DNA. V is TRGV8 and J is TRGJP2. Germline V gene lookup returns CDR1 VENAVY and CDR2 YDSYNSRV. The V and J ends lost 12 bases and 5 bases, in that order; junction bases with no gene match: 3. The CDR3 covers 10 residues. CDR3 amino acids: CAASDWIKTF. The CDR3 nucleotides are TGTGCCGCAAGTGATTGGATCAAGACGTTT.

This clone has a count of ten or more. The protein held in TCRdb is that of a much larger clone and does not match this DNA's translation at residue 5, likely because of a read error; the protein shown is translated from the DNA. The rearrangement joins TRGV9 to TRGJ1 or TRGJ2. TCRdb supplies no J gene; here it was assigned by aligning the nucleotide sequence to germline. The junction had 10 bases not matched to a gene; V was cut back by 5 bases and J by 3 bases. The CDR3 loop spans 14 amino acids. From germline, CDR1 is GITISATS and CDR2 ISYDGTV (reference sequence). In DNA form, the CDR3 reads TGTGCCTTGTGGGTGAAGACCCTTTATTATAAGAAACTCTTT. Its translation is CALWVKTLYYKKLF.